The TCR beta chain described here comes from a study of early T cells in non-severe SARS-CoV-2 infection. To note about this clonotype: Its antigen remains unknown. Lacking the conserved final phenylalanine or tryptophan, this CDR3 likely reflects a read error.

Study-wide results and limits: Lookups in VDJdb leaned toward anti-spike CD8 responses and missed private and CD4 specificities.

Researchers tagged individual cDNA molecules with unique molecular identifiers. TCRdb redid the calling of the 5' RACE reads with MiXCR, one entry per CDR3 protein. The profile shows tens of thousands of distinct CDR3 sequences, around 14% of them singletons. Germline V CDR1 and CDR2: LNHDA, SQIVND (reference sequence). Trimming removed 3 bases from V and 10 bases from J; junction bases left unmatched: 11. This CDR3 comprises 17 residues. The sequenced sample consisted of whole blood. The J gene is TRBJ2-1, the V gene TRBV19; TRBD2 aligns across 14 bases. The receptor was isolated from an adult who was a healthcare worker with PCR-confirmed SARS-CoV-2 infection or an uninfected control (not recorded which). CDR3 bases: TGTGCCAGTAGTATCTCCGGGACTAGCGGGAGAGCCTGGGAGCAGTTCTCC. Amino acids: CASSISGTSGRAWEQFS.